This T cell receptor (beta chain) was recorded in a study of T cell responses to AZD1222 COVID-19 vaccine. Study-wide points: Reportedly, nearly half of unique spike TCRs recognized epitopes outside B.1.351/B.1.1.7 mutations.

Method: immunoSEQ multiplex PCR; TCRdb's copy keeps in-frame clones and lacks some. The data show under 75,000 clones, approximately 81% seen once. Details on this clone: The antigen remains undetermined.

The source material was peripheral blood, sampled on day 0 of AZD1222 vaccination. The sequence derives from an adult in good health.

CDR3 DNA sequence: TGTGCCAGCAGCCAAGATGCAGGCTATGGCTACACCTTC. Amino acid sequence: CASSQDAGYGYTF. This chain joins TRBV14 and TRBJ1-2; D gene ambiguous. CDR1 is SGHDN, CDR2 FVKESK, per germline. The CDR3 consists of 13 residues. The germline V and J ends were trimmed by 0 bases and 4 bases, with 6 bases remaining between them.